What follows are 3 T cell receptor beta chains derived from one specimen sequenced in a study of CD8 T cells in ankylosing spondylitis. TCRdb reprocessed the 5' RACE reads with MiXCR, giving one entry per CDR3 protein. The sample gives some 40,000 distinct CDR3 sequences, about a tenth of which show up once; 15% to 20% is in the top ten. Source material: blood, either unsorted or a sorted T cell fraction (not recorded which). All receptors derive from a male donor with ankylosing spondylitis or in good health (not recorded which).

This clonotype has ten or more counts. The J gene is TRBJ2-3, the V gene TRBV20-1, with 11 bases matching TRBD1. Germline V gene sequence: CDR1 DFQATT, CDR2 SNEGSKA (reference sequence). The CDR3 contains 14 residues. V gave up 1 base and J gave up 4 bases; unmatched junction bases: 1. The CDR3 protein is CSARGTGGPDTQYF. CDR3 DNA sequence: TGCAGTGCTAGAGGGACAGGGGGCCCAGATACGCAGTATTTT.

This clonotype has just a few counts. The chain carries TRBV9 and TRBJ2-1; D is possibly TRBD2 (5 bases). This CDR3 has 13 amino acids. V lost 3 bases, J lost 5 bases, and 9 bases lay in between. Germline V gene lookup returns CDR1 SGDLS and CDR2 YYNGEE. CDR3 sequence (DNA): TGTGCCAGCAGCGGAGGGATCAACAATGAGCAGTTCTTC. Translation: CASSGGINNEQFF. Complete variable domain (other parts from reference TRBV9 and TRBJ2-1): DSGVTQTPKHLITATGQRVTLRCSPRSGDLSVYWYQQSLDQGLQFLIQYYNGEERAKGNILERFSAQQFPDLHSELNLSSLELGDSALYFCASSGGINNEQFFGPGTRLTVL.

This clonotype is classed as medium-sized (0.01 to 0.1%). The chain has TRBV12-3 or TRBV12-4 and TRBJ1-1; TRBD1 matches 8 bases. J gave up 10 bases and V 5 bases, and 6 bases lay outside the gene matches. The CDR3 runs to 12 residues. In DNA, the CDR3 is TGTGCCAGCAGTGATGACAGGGGAGGAGCTTTCTTT. It translates to CASSDDRGGAFF.